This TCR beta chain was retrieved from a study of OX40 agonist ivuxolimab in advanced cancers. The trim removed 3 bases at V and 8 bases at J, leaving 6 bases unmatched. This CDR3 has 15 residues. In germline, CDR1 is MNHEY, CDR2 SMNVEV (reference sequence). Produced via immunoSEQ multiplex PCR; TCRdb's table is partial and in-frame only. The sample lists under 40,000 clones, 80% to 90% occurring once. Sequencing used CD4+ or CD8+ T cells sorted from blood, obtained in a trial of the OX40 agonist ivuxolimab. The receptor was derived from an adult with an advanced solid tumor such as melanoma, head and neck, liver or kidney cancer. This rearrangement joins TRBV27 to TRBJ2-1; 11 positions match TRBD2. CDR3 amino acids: CASSFTLAGGDEQFF. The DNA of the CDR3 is TGTGCCAGCAGTTTCACCCTAGCGGGAGGTGATGAGCAGTTCTTC.